This TCR beta chain was captured by sequencing in a study of vaccination and CD4 T cells after COVID-19. At the level of the study: Cells received overlapping spike peptides from SARS-CoV-2, HCoV-NL63, HCoV-OC43 and HCoV-229E as stimulation.

As regards this clonotype: Antigen unknown.

CDR3 size: 15 residues. Germline trimming cut 4 bases from V and 5 bases from J; bases unmatched to any gene: 8. Germline CDR1 reads MGHDK; CDR2 reads SYGVNS. Treatment specified: roughly 11-day PBMC culture with coronavirus spike peptide pools or control peptides (ViraFEST assay). Once obtained from cultured CD4+ T cells, the DNA was sequenced using the Oncomine TCR Beta short-read assay. One entry per CDR3 protein, called by TCRdb with MiXCR from the PCR reads. The sample yields almost 20,000 distinct CDR3 sequences, under 70% seen once. The sequenced sample consisted of CD4+ T cells from blood, cultured in vitro. The TCR was taken from a human donor who had recovered from COVID-19. The chain links TRBV25-1 to TRBJ2-5; 9 nucleotides align to TRBD1. The DNA of the CDR3 is TGTGCCAGCAGTGCAGGGACAGGGCCCAGGGAGACCCAGTACTTC. Its protein product is CASSAGTGPRETQYF.